Listed below are T cell receptor beta chains from one sample, sequenced in a study of cytomegalovirus exposure and HLA in healthy donors. Produced via immunoSEQ multiplex PCR; TCRdb's table is partial and in-frame only. The sample yields roughly 120,000 clones, around 74% seen once. The specimen sequenced was PBMCs. The source is a woman under 30 in good health and CMV-seronegative. The CDR3 runs from the conserved cysteine through the conserved F or W. D genes are given only for firm matches. The listing skips clone size in some rows; elsewhere it reads once, few, many or a size class.

TRBV25-1	TRBJ2-2	NA	NA	TGTGCCAGCAGTGAACAGGACAAGAACACCGGGGAGCTGTTTTTT	CASSEQDKNTGELFF
TRBV27	TRBJ1-3	NA	NA	TGTGCCAGCAGTTTAGGGCCTGGGCCTGGAAACACCATATATTTT	CASSLGPGPGNTIYF
TRBV2	TRBJ2-1	NA	TRBD2	TGTGCCAGCAGCGAAGGACTAGCGGGAGCCTACAATGAGCAGTTCTTC	CASSEGLAGAYNEQFF
TRBV2	TRBJ2-1	NA	TRBD2	TGTGCCAGCCTATACACGGGGGGGCCTTACAATGAGCAGTTCTTC	CASLYTGGPYNEQFF
TRBV28	TRBJ1-1	NA	NA	TGTGCCAGCAGTTTAGCCCGGCGCGGGAACACTGAAGCTTTCTTT	CASSLARRGNTEAFF
TRBV9	TRBJ2-3	NA	TRBD1	TGTGCCAGCAGCGTAGGAGACAGGGGAAGCACAGATACGCAGTATTTT	CASSVGDRGSTDTQYF
TRBV2	TRBJ2-7	NA	TRBD1	TGTGCCAGCGCCTCCTGGCAGGGGGAACCCTACGAGCAGTACTTC	CASASWQGEPYEQYF
TRBV28	TRBJ2-7	NA	NA	TGTGCCAGCAGTTCCCGGCCCCTCGGAGGACCCTACGAGCAGTACTTC	CASSSRPLGGPYEQYF
TRBV28	TRBJ1-1	NA	TRBD1	TGTGCCAGCAGCTCGGTCGGGACAGTCGGAGCTTTCTTT	CASSSVGTVGAFF
TRBV5-1	TRBJ2-1	once	TRBD1	TGCGCCAGCAGCCCCGGGACAGCGGACTACAATGAGCAGTTCTTC	CASSPGTADYNEQFF
TRBV30	TRBJ2-5	NA	TRBD2	TGTGCCTGGAGTGGACTAGCGGGGGCCCAAGAGACCCAGTACTTC	CAWSGLAGAQETQYF
TRBV25-1	TRBJ2-6	NA	NA	TGTGCCAGCAGTGAGGGACTGGGGTACTCTGGGGCCAACGTCCTGACTTTC	CASSEGLGYSGANVLTF
TRBV27	TRBJ1-1	NA	NA	TGTGCCAGCAGCCCCACTGGTGTTAACACTGAAGCTTTCTTT	CASSPTGVNTEAFF
TRBV5-6	TRBJ1-6	NA	NA	TGTGCCAGCAGCTTGCTACAGGGTGTCAATTCACCCCTCCACTTT	CASSLLQGVNSPLHF
TRBV4-1	TRBJ2-1	NA	TRBD1	TGCGCCAGCAGCCCCCCGAGGACAGGACCGAACAATGAGCAGTTCTTC	CASSPPRTGPNNEQFF
TRBV2	TRBJ2-5	NA	TRBD1	TGTGCCAGCTATGGGGGACAGGGCCAAGAGACCCAGTACTTC	CASYGGQGQETQYF
TRBV14	TRBJ2-5	NA	NA	TGTGCCAGCAGCCAGGTTGGCGCGGGAGAGACCCAGTACTTC	CASSQVGAGETQYF
TRBV18	TRBJ1-1	NA	TRBD1	TGTGCCAGCTCACCGGACAGGGGAACTGAAGCTTTCTTT	CASSPDRGTEAFF
TRBV30	TRBJ1-2	NA	TRBD1	TGTGCCTGGGTTGGACAGGGAAGGAGTGGCTACACCTTC	CAWVGQGRSGYTF
TRBV7-2	TRBJ1-5	NA	NA	TGTGCCAGCAGCTGGCGGGATAATCAGCCCCAGCATTTT	CASSWRDNQPQHF
TRBV18	TRBJ2-7	once	TRBD1	TGTGCCAGCTCACCACCCAAGGGGGCCTGGGACGAGCAGTACTTC	CASSPPKGAWDEQYF
TRBV5-1	TRBJ1-1	NA	TRBD1	TGCGCCAGCAGCCCCGGGGGTAGGACAGGGGTGACTGAAGCTTTCTTT	CASSPGGRTGVTEAFF
TRBV2	TRBJ2-5	NA	TRBD1	TGTGCCAGCAGTTACAGGGGATTAGGAGAGACCCAGTACTTC	CASSYRGLGETQYF
TRBV2	TRBJ1-2	NA	TRBD1	TGTGCCAGCAGTCCGGGACAGCTATTTCATGGCTACACCTTC	CASSPGQLFHGYTF
TRBV27	TRBJ2-7	NA	NA	TGTGCCAGCAGTTTAATAGGGAGCTACGAGCAGTACTTC	CASSLIGSYEQYF
TRBV11-2	TRBJ1-1	NA	TRBD1	TGTGCCAGCAGCCAGACAGGGGTTGCTGAAGCTTTCTTT	CASSQTGVAEAFF
TRBV14	TRBJ2-2	NA	NA	TGTGCCAGCAGCCATATTCTAGCCGGGGAGCTGTTTTTT	CASSHILAGELFF
TRBV5-1	TRBJ1-1	NA	NA	TGCGCCAGCAGCTTATGGGGAGGAGGGGCTGAAGCTTTCTTT	CASSLWGGGAEAFF
TRBV27	TRBJ1-1	once	NA	TGTGCCAGCAGTTTCAGGGCCTTGGGCACTGAAGCTTTCTTT	CASSFRALGTEAFF
TRBV6-1	TRBJ2-3	NA	TRBD1	TGTGCCAGCAGTGTCCGCGACAGGGTTGGAGATACGCAGTATTTT	CASSVRDRVGDTQYF
TRBV6-1	TRBJ2-5	NA	NA	TGTGCCAGCAGCGCGGGACTGGGGGGTGAGACCCAGTACTTC	CASSAGLGGETQYF
TRBV6-1	TRBJ2-7	NA	TRBD1	TGTGCCAGCAGTGGGCCGGGACAGGTGTACTTC	CASSGPGQVYF
TRBV6-1	TRBJ1-1	NA	NA	TGTGCCAGCACCTACACGGGGGCTGAAGCTTTCTTT	CASTYTGAEAFF
TRBV5-1	TRBJ2-3	NA	NA	TGCGCCAGCAGCTCGGGGGACCTTAGCACAGATACGCAGTATTTT	CASSSGDLSTDTQYF
TRBV5-1	TRBJ1-6	NA	TRBD1	TGCGCCAGCAGCACTCAGACAGGGTGGAATTCACCCCTCCACTTT	CASSTQTGWNSPLHF
TRBV6-6	TRBJ1-1	NA	NA	TGTGCCGGACAAAGGCAGGGTATAGGACCGAACACTGAAGCTTTCTTT	CAGQRQGIGPNTEAFF
TRBV19	TRBJ1-5	NA	NA	TGTGCCAGTAGTATTTGGCAGGCCTCGGGCAATCAGCCCCAGCATTTT	CASSIWQASGNQPQHF
TRBV28	TRBJ1-2	few	NA	TGTGCCAGCAGTTTACCGATACAGGGAGTAGCTAACTATGGCTACACCTTC	CASSLPIQGVANYGYTF
TRBV10-2	TRBJ1-1	NA	NA	TGCGCCAGCAGCCTTATGGGGGGTAAGAACACTGAAGCTTTCTTT	CASSLMGGKNTEAFF
TRBV2	TRBJ1-5	NA	TRBD1	TGTGCCAGCAGTGGGCAGGGGGTGGTTAGCAATCAGCCCCAGCATTTT	CASSGQGVVSNQPQHF
TRBV28	TRBJ2-7	NA	TRBD2	TGTGCCAGCATCCAAGCGGGAGAAAGCTCCTACGAGCAGTACTTC	CASIQAGESSYEQYF